The 5 T cell receptor beta chains below all came from one sample that was sequenced in a study of blood T cell repertoires in COVID-19 (TCRdb year 2020). Receptors were amplified or captured by the immunoSEQ multiplex PCR assay. The table comes from immuneACCESS by way of TCRdb, which keeps in-frame sequences with V and J called. Part of the clones is missing from these tables; in studies checked, under half for an unresolved V gene and the rest for unknown reasons. Across this sample there are approximately 280,000 clones, with roughly 80% seen only once. The ten largest make up 5% of the sample. Sequenced input: PBMCs or T cells enriched from blood (not recorded which). These receptors came from a man aged 35 to 55 who had been exposed to COVID-19.

This chain connects TRBV12-3 or TRBV12-4 to TRBJ2-5; weak D call: TRBD2 (7 bases). Trimming cost V 7 bases and J 5 bases, with 14 bases left between them. The CDR3 runs 13 residues. The CDR3 coding sequence is TGTGCCAGCAACGTGGAGGGGGGGGAGACCCAGTACTTC. As protein: CASNVEGGETQYF.

This chain connects TRBV7-9 to TRBJ1-1; D is uncertain. Trimming took 5 bases from V and 3 from J, leaving 10 bases between them. Per the germline V gene, CDR1 is SEHNR and CDR2 is FQNEAQ (reference sequence). This CDR3 has 13 residues. The CDR3 region is CASSRRGDTEAFF. Here the CDR3 DNA reads TGTGCCAGCAGCCGCCGCGGGGACACTGAAGCTTTCTTT.

This clone turned up a few times. J is TRBJ1-1 and V is TRBV30, with D tentatively TRBD1 (6 bases). The CDR3 is made up of 17 amino acids. Trimming removed 4 bases from V and 1 base from J, with 22 bases in between. The V gene's germline CDR1 is GTSNPN and CDR2 SVGIG (reference sequence). This CDR3 reads CAWNSGRTIGGNTEAFF. The CDR3 DNA reads TGTGCCTGGAACTCAGGACGGACGATAGGGGGGAACACTGAAGCTTTCTTT.

The genes are TRBV12-3 or TRBV12-4 and TRBJ1-2, with unresolved D. Trimming took 2 bases from V and 7 from J, leaving 8 bases between them. This CDR3 is built from 12 residues. CDR3 nucleotide sequence: TGTGCCAGCAGTTTAAACCCTACTGGCTACACCTTC. Protein sequence: CASSLNPTGYTF.

This rearrangement joins TRBV29-1 to TRBJ2-7; D might be TRBD1 (5 bases). V lost 6 bases and J lost 4, with 22 bases in between. Germline assignment: CDR1 SQVTM and CDR2 ANQGSEA. The CDR3 contains 15 residues. As DNA, the CDR3 is TGCAGCGTCCAAGGGAAGGGGCAAGCTCATTACGAGCAGTACTTC. It codes for CSVQGKGQAHYEQYF.